A single TCR beta chain is shown here with its context. Its antigen is currently unknown. This record belongs to a study of graft-versus-host responses after intestinal transplantation. Background on the study: The study gave all recipients anti-thymocyte globulin induction, then tacrolimus and steroids for approximately three years. Findings and caveats of the study: Early post-transplant falls in HvG clones accompanied the peak levels of circulating GvH clones. Recipient marrow held GvH clones, some first seen in ileum or blood.

The protocol was immunoSEQ multiplex PCR, while the TCRdb copy is restricted to in-frame clones and leaves out a portion. This table holds fewer than 95,000 clones, approximately 94% found once. CDR1 is LGHNA and CDR2 is YSLEER in the germline V gene. CDR3 size: 14 residues. The V gene lost 5 bases and the J gene lost 0 bases, with 8 bases spanning the gap. Source: unstimulated CD4+ T cells sorted from spleen or lymph node cells, taken before transplant. The rearrangement uses TRBV4-3 and TRBJ2-4; D is undetermined. The sequence derives from a human donor who was the organ donor for an intestinal transplant. The CDR3 nucleotides are TGCGCCAGCAGCTTGGGTCTAGCCAAAAACATTCAGTACTTC. Translated: CASSLGLAKNIQYF.